The 21 T cell receptor beta chains below all came from one sample that was sequenced in a study of cytomegalovirus exposure and HLA in healthy donors. PCR was performed using 60 Vbeta and 13 Jbeta primers. TCRdb's table, derived via immunoSEQ multiplex PCR, lists solely in-frame clones and lacks some. The sample has just over 150,000 clones, approximately 70% seen once; the top ten hold about 7%. Material: PBMCs. All receptors come from a man between 35 and 55 years old in good health and CMV-seropositive.

The chain uses TRBV5-4 and TRBJ2-5; 7 positions match TRBD2. The J call could be wrong; TRBJ2-7 is a better fit for the DNA end. The CDR3 is 13 residues long. Looked up from germline, CDR1 is SGHNT and CDR2 is YYREEE (reference sequence). The CDR3, as DNA: TGTGCCAGCAGCCGACGGGAGGTAAGCGAGCAGTACTTC. Translating it yields CASSRREVSEQYF.

This clone was observed a single time. This chain uses TRBV6-5 with TRBJ2-2; the D is unclear. This CDR3 has 15 residues. Germline assignment: CDR1 MNHEY and CDR2 SVGAGI. Between the trimmed V and J ends, which lost 0 bases and 0 bases, there was a span of 5 bases. Here the CDR3 DNA reads TGTGCCAGCAGTTACTCGAGTCCGAACACCGGGGAGCTGTTTTTT. Encoded protein: CASSYSSPNTGELFF.

This sequence joins TRBV7-2 and TRBJ2-3, with D uncertain. Germline V gene sequence: CDR1 SGHTA, CDR2 FQGNSA. V was pared by 4 bases and J by 6 bases, with 11 bases between. The CDR3 runs 13 residues. CDR3 DNA: TGTGCCAGCAGCTCCTATACCGTGGATACGCAGTATTTT. It encodes CASSSYTVDTQYF. Variable domain in full (rest from reference TRBV7-2 and TRBJ2-3): GAGVSQSPSNKVTEKGKDVELRCDPISGHTALYWYRQSLGQGLEFLIYFQGNSAPDKSGLPSDRFSAERTGGSVSTLTIQRTQQEDSAVYLCASSSYTVDTQYFGPGTRLTVL.

The CDR3 DNA reads as TGCGCCAGCAGCCCATGGACTAGCGGGGGAGAAGAGACCCAGTACTTC. This translates into CASSPWTSGGEETQYF. This chain links TRBV5-1 with TRBJ2-5; TRBD2 aligns across 13 bases. The CDR3 spans 16 residues. The germline gives CDR1 SGHRS, CDR2 YFSETQ. J gave up 3 bases and V 4 bases, and 6 bases lay outside the gene matches.

This chain links TRBV19 with TRBJ1-3; D unclear. Per the germline V gene, CDR1 is LNHDA and CDR2 is SQIVND (reference sequence). CDR3 length equals 14 residues. V shed 6 bases and J shed 0 bases, with 9 bases lying between them. The CDR3 region has the DNA TGTGCCAGTAGCAAGGAGTCCTCTGGAAACACCATATATTTT. Encoded protein: CASSKESSGNTIYF.

The CDR3 bases are TGTGCCATGGGGGAGGGGAGGAATGAGCAGTTCTTC. Amino acids: CAMGEGRNEQFF. V usage is TRBV6-1 and J usage is TRBJ2-1; 7 bases fit TRBD2. Trimming removed 10 bases from V and 7 bases from J; junction bases left unmatched: 7. This CDR3 spans 12 amino acids. Germline CDR1 and CDR2: MNHNS and SASEGT.

This clone turned up a few times. The same CDR3 is also encoded by other DNA sequences in this sample. The gene calls are TRBV9 and TRBJ1-5; possibly TRBD1 for D (5 bases). Germline-derived CDR1 and CDR2 are SGDLS and YYNGEE. The CDR3 has 15 amino acids. V was cut by 0 bases and J by 1 base, with 8 bases left in between. CDR3 amino acids: CASSVAGGSNQPQHF. Written as DNA, the CDR3 is TGTGCCAGCAGCGTAGCGGGGGGAAGCAATCAGCCCCAGCATTTT. Complete variable domain (other parts from reference TRBV9 and TRBJ1-5): DSGVTQTPKHLITATGQRVTLRCSPRSGDLSVYWYQQSLDQGLQFLIQYYNGEERAKGNILERFSAQQFPDLHSELNLSSLELGDSALYFCASSVAGGSNQPQHFGDGTRLSIL.

J is TRBJ1-3 and V is TRBV19; 9 nucleotides match TRBD1. Germline V gene lookup returns CDR1 LNHDA and CDR2 SQIVND (reference sequence). The CDR3 sequence is 14 residues long. Trimming at V came to 6 bases and at J to 2 bases, leaving 2 bases not matched to a gene. CDR3 sequence reads: CASSTGGTGNTIYF. The CDR3 nucleotides are TGTGCCAGTAGCACAGGGGGCACTGGAAACACCATATATTTT.

Only a few counts were recorded for this clone. This chain links TRBV5-6 with TRBJ2-1; tentatively, D is TRBD1 (5 bases). The CDR3 is 12 amino acids. V shed 6 bases and J shed 9 bases, with 13 bases lying between them. Germline assignment: CDR1 SGHDT and CDR2 YYEEEE. The CDR3: CASNFRVGEQFF. The CDR3 DNA follows: TGTGCCAGCAACTTCAGGGTCGGTGAGCAGTTCTTC.

V usage is TRBV30 and J usage is TRBJ1-5, with a weak D call TRBD1 (5 bases). V lost 1 base to trimming and J lost 0 bases, with 16 bases between them. Per the germline V gene, CDR1 is GTSNPN and CDR2 is SVGIG (reference sequence). CDR3 length: 17 residues. CDR3: CAWSAARVQDSNQPQHF. For the CDR3, the DNA is TGTGCCTGGAGTGCGGCCCGTGTACAGGATAGCAATCAGCCCCAGCATTTT.

The chain couples TRBV30 to TRBJ2-7, with 9 bases matching TRBD2. Trimming cost V 4 bases and J 3 bases; bases outside gene matches: 7. Germline CDR1 and CDR2: GTSNPN and SVGIG (reference sequence). The CDR3 sequence is 14 residues long. The CDR3 DNA follows: TGTGCCTGGAATAGGGCTAGCGGGGTCTACGAGCAGTACTTC. Protein product: CAWNRASGVYEQYF.

A remark on this clone: This sample also contains other DNA sequences that code for the same CDR3. The chain uses TRBV2 and TRBJ1-1, with 7 bases lining up with TRBD1. Germline-derived CDR1 and CDR2 are SNHLY and FYNNEI. CDR3 length: 13 residues. The J segment lost 11 bases and the V segment lost 6 bases, leaving 12 bases of the junction unmatched. This chain's CDR3 is CASRTTGVNEAFF. The CDR3 nucleotides are TGTGCCAGCAGGACTACAGGGGTCAATGAGGCTTTCTTT.

This clone appeared once. The chain combines TRBV28 with TRBJ2-5; a weak D match, TRBD1 (6 bases). From germline, CDR1 is MDHEN and CDR2 SYDVKM. The CDR3 has 17 amino acids. Trimming removed 5 bases from V and 7 bases from J, with 26 bases in between. This CDR3 is CASSPFPSGTPPRTQYF. DNA of the CDR3: TGTGCCAGCAGTCCGTTCCCATCCGGGACACCTCCTCGGACCCAGTACTTC.

The table lists this clone with a few counts. The rearrangement joins TRBV18 to TRBJ1-6, with 8 bases identical to TRBD1. Trimming at V came to 2 bases and at J to 0 bases, leaving 6 bases not matched to a gene. CDR1 and CDR2 (germline): KGHSH, LQKENI. The CDR3 totals 18 residues. CDR3 in amino acids: CASSPRTGISSYNSPLHF. CDR3 DNA sequence: TGTGCCAGCTCACCAAGGACAGGGATAAGCTCCTATAATTCACCCCTCCACTTT. Using reference TRBV18 and TRBJ1-6 for the parts outside the CDR3, the full variable domain is NAGVMQNPRHLVRRRGQEARLRCSPMKGHSHVYWYRQLPEEGLKFMVYLQKENIIDESGMPKERFSAEFPKEGPSILRIQQVVRGDSAAYFCASSPRTGISSYNSPLHFGNGTRLTVT.

This clone has just a few counts. The chain has TRBV4-3 and TRBJ1-1; D gene uncertain. The CDR3 has 15 residues. Trimming shortened V by 0 bases and J by 4 bases, and 12 bases separated the two germline ends. Per the germline V gene, CDR1 is LGHNA and CDR2 is YSLEER. CDR3 DNA sequence: TGCGCCAGCAGCCAAGATCTAGGGAGTAGCACTGAAGCTTTCTTT. It specifies CASSQDLGSSTEAFF.

The chain couples TRBV11-1 to TRBJ1-1; D not resolved. The CDR3 consists of 17 residues. The germline V and J ends were trimmed by 2 bases and 5 bases, with 21 bases remaining between them. The V gene's germline CDR1 is SGHAT and CDR2 FQDESV (reference sequence). CDR3 in DNA: TGTGCCAGCAGCTTATCCCGGGGAGGGAAAGGGAAAACTGAAGCTTTCTTT. It encodes CASSLSRGGKGKTEAFF.

The CDR3: CASSLFTGNTGELFF. The DNA of the CDR3 is TGTGCCAGCAGCTTATTCACAGGGAACACCGGGGAGCTGTTTTTT. The chain couples TRBV7-9 to TRBJ2-2, with D maybe TRBD1 (5 bases). This CDR3 contains 15 residues. Germline assignment: CDR1 SEHNR and CDR2 FQNEAQ (reference sequence). V dropped 2 bases and J dropped 1 base, with 8 bases sitting between them. The full variable domain, in which reference TRBV7-9 and TRBJ2-2 provide the parts outside the CDR3, is DTGVSQNPRHKITKRGQNVTFRCDPISEHNRLYWYRQTLGQGPEFLTYFQNEAQLEKSRLLSDRFSAERPKGSFSTLEIQRTEQGDSAMYLCASSLFTGNTGELFFGEGSRLTVL.

The chain is built from TRBV5-1 and TRBJ2-2, with D unresolved. V dropped 0 bases and J dropped 1 base, with 4 bases sitting between them. The CDR3 loop spans 14 amino acids. CDR1 is SGHRS and CDR2 is YFSETQ in the germline V gene. The CDR3 nucleotides read TGCGCCAGCAGCTTGGACGGGAACACCGGGGAGCTGTTTTTT. It yields the protein CASSLDGNTGELFF.

The V and J genes are TRBV10-2 and TRBJ1-5; D remains unclear. CDR1 and CDR2 (germline): WSHSY, SAAADI. V gave up 4 bases and J gave up 4 bases, with 11 bases separating them. The CDR3 is 14 residues long. The CDR3, as DNA: TGCGCCAGCAGTGCGGGTCGAGGGAATCAGCCCCAGCATTTT. As protein: CASSAGRGNQPQHF.

The J gene is TRBJ1-1, the V gene TRBV18; D remains ambiguous. The germline CDR1 and CDR2 sequences are KGHSH and LQKENI. The V gene lost 0 bases and the J gene lost 1 base, with 9 bases spanning the gap. The CDR3 has 15 amino acids. CDR3 coding DNA: TGTGCCAGCTCACCACCGGAGTTGGGGAACACTGAAGCTTTCTTT. Translation gives CASSPPELGNTEAFF.

The chain recombines TRBV30 with TRBJ2-1; 9 positions match TRBD2. V trimming: 0 bases; J trimming: 8 bases; junction bases outside the gene matches: 8. The CDR3 has 15 residues. Germline lookup yields CDR1 GTSNPN and CDR2 SVGIG (reference sequence). The DNA for the CDR3 is TGTGCCTGGAGTGTAGCTAGCGGGGTCTGGGATGAGCAGTTCTTC. The encoded protein is CAWSVASGVWDEQFF.